The sequence of this T cell receptor beta chain was determined in a study of beta chain features in type 1 diabetes. Overall study results and limits: When cDNA is sequenced, cells with high TCR expression could be over-represented.

V was cut by 4 bases and J by 2 bases, with 15 bases left in between. The CDR3 spans 15 residues. The germline V gene encodes CDR1 SGHRS and CDR2 YFSETQ. As every portion of the isolated RNA was reverse transcribed, the sequencing read expressed TCRB transcripts. Profiled with immunoSEQ multiplex PCR; TCRdb holds only in-frame clones, not every one. There are fewer than 200,000 clones in the sample; around an eighth occur only once, and 0.55% to 0.8% lies in the top ten. Of note for this clone: No antigen is known for it.

The sequenced material came from central memory CD4+ T cells from blood. The chain joins TRBV5-1 to TRBJ2-5, with D uncertain. This sequence was found in a woman aged 18-29 years in good health. CDR3 nucleotide sequence: TGCGCCAGCAGCCTGGGCCGTTCGGTACAAGAGACCCAGTACTTC. Protein: CASSLGRSVQETQYF. The full variable domain, completed using reference TRBV5-1 and TRBJ2-5, is KAGVTQTPRYLIKTRGQQVTLSCSPISGHRSVSWYQQTPGQGLQFLFEYFSETQRNKGNFPGRFSGRQFSNSRSEMNVSTLELGDSALYLCASSLGRSVQETQYFGPGTRLLVL.